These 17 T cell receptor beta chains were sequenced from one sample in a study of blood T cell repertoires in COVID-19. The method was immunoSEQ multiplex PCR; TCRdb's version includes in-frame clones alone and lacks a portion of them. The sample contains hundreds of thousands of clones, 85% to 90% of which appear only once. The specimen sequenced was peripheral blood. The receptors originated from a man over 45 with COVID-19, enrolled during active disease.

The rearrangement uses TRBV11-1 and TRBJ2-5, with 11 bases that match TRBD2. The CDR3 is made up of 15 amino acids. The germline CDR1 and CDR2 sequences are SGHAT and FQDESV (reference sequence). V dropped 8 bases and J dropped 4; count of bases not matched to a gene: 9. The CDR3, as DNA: TGTGCCAGCGCGACCGATAGCGGGAGGGTAGAGACCCAGTACTTC. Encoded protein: CASATDSGRVETQYF. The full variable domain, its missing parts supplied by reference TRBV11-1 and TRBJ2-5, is EAEVAQSPRYKITEKSQAVAFWCDPISGHATLYWYRQILGQGPELLVQFQDESVVDDSQLPKDRFSAERLKGVDSTLKIQPAELGDSAMYLCASATDSGRVETQYFGPGTRLLVL.

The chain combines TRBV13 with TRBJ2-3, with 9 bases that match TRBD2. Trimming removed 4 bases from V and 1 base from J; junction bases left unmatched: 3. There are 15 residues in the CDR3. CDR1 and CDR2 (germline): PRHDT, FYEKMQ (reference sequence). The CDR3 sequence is CASSSASGGTDTQYF. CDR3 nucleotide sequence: TGTGCCAGCAGCTCAGCTAGCGGGGGCACAGATACGCAGTATTTT.

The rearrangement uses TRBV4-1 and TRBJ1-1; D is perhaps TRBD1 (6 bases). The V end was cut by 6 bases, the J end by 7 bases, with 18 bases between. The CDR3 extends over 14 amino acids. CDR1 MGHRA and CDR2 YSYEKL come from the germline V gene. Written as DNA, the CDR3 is TGCGCCAGCAGTCGACAGGAGGAGAATGATGAAGCTTTCTTT. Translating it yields CASSRQEENDEAFF.

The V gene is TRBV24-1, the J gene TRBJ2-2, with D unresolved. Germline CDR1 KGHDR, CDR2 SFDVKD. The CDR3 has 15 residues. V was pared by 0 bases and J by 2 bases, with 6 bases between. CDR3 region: CATSDLGQNTGELFF. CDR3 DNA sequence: TGTGCCACCAGTGATTTGGGCCAAAACACCGGGGAGCTGTTTTTT.

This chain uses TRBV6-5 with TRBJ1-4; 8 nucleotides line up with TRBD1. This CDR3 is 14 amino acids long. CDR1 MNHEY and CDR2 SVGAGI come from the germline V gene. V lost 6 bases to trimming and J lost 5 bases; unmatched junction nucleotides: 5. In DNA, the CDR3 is TGTGCCAGCAGCCAGGACAGGGCCAATGAAAAACTGTTTTTT. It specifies CASSQDRANEKLFF.

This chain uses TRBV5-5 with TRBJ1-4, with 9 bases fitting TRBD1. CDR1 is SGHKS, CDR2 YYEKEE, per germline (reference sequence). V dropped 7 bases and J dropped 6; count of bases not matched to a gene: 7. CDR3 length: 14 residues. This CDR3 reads CASGRGDRDEKLFF. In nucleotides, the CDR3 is TGTGCCAGCGGAAGGGGGGACAGGGATGAAAAACTGTTTTTT.

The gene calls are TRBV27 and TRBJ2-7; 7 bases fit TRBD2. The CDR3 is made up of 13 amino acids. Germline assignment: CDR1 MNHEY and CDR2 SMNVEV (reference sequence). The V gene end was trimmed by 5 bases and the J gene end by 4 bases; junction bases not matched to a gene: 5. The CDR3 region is CASSDQRGYEQYF. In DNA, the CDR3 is TGTGCCAGCAGTGACCAGCGGGGTTACGAGCAGTACTTC.

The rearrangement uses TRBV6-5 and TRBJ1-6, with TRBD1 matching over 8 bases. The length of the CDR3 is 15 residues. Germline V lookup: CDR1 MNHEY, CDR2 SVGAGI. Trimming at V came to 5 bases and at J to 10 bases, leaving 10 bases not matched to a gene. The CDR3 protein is CASSRRTGRRSPLHF. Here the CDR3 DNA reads TGTGCCAGCAGTCGACGGACAGGGAGGAGATCACCCCTCCACTTT.

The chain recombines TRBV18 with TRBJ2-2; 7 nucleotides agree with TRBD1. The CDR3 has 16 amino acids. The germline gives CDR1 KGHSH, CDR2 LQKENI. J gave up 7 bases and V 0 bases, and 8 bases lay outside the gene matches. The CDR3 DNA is TGTGCCAGCTCACCACCGGTAGGGGGCGATGTCGGGGAGCTGTTTTTT. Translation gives CASSPPVGGDVGELFF.

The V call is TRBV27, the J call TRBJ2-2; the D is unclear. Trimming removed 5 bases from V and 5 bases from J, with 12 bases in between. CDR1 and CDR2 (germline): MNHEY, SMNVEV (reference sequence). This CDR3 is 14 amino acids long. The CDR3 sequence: CASSNRVRTGELFF. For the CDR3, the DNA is TGTGCCAGCAGTAACCGGGTACGGACCGGGGAGCTGTTTTTT.

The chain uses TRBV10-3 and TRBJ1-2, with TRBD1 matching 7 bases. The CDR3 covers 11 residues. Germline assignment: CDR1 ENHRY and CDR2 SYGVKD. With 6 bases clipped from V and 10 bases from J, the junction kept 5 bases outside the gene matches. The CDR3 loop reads CAIRWTGAYTF. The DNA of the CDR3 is TGTGCCATCAGGTGGACAGGAGCCTACACCTTC.

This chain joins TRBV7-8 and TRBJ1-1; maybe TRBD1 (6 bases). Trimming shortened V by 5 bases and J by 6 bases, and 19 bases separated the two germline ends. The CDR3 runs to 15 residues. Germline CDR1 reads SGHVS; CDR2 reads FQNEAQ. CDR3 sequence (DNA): TGTGCCAGCAGCAACAGACTACAGGGATGGGCTGAAGCTTTCTTT. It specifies CASSNRLQGWAEAFF.

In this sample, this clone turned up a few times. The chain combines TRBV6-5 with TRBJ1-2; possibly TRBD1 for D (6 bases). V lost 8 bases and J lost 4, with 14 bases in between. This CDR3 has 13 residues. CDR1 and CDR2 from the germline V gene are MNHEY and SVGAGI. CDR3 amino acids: CASSRGFSYGYTF. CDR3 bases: TGTGCCAGCTCCAGGGGCTTTTCCTATGGCTACACCTTC.

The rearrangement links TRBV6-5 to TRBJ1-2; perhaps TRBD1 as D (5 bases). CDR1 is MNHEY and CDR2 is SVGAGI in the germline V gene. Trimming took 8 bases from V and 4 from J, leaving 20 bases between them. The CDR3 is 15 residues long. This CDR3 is CASLPRQGTIYGYTF. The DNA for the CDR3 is TGTGCCAGCCTCCCCCGCCAGGGTACGATCTATGGCTACACCTTC.

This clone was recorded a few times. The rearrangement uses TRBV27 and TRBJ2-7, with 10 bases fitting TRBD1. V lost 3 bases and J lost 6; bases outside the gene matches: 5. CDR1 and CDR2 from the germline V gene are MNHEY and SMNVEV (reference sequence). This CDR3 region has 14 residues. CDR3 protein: CASSLGQGLGEQYF. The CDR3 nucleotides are TGTGCCAGCAGTTTGGGACAGGGGTTGGGCGAGCAGTACTTC.

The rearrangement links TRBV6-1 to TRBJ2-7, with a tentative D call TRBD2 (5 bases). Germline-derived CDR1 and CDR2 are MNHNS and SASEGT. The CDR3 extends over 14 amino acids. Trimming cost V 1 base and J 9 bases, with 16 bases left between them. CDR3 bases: TGTGCCAGCAGTGAAGTACCTGGGAGTTTAGGGCAGTACTTC. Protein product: CASSEVPGSLGQYF.

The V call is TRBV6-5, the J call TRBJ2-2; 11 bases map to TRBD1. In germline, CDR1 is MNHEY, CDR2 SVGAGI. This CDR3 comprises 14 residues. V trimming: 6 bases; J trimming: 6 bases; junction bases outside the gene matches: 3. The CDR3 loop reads CASRGQGASGELFF. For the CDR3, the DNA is TGTGCCAGCAGAGGACAGGGGGCATCCGGGGAGCTGTTTTTT.